This record looks at one TCR beta chain sequence and its context. This sample is drawn from a study of T-cell memory formation after mild COVID-19. TCRdb re-called the 5' RACE reads with MiXCR, one entry per CDR3 protein. The table shows around 300,000 distinct CDR3 sequences, with 7.5% to 9.5% occurring only once. The sequencing input was PBMCs or a T cell subset sorted from them (not recorded which). This receptor was identified in a man between 18 and 29 years old who had mild COVID-19 (a few samples of this study predate the infection). Cell type and time point are not known.

This CDR3 is CASSYQANYGYTF. Written as DNA, the CDR3 is TGTGCCAGCAGTTACCAAGCTAACTATGGCTACACCTTC. The V and J genes are TRBV6-5 and TRBJ1-2; D not certain. CDR3 length equals 13 residues. Germline V lookup: CDR1 MNHEY, CDR2 SVGAGI. V dropped 2 bases and J dropped 0 bases, with 4 bases sitting between them.